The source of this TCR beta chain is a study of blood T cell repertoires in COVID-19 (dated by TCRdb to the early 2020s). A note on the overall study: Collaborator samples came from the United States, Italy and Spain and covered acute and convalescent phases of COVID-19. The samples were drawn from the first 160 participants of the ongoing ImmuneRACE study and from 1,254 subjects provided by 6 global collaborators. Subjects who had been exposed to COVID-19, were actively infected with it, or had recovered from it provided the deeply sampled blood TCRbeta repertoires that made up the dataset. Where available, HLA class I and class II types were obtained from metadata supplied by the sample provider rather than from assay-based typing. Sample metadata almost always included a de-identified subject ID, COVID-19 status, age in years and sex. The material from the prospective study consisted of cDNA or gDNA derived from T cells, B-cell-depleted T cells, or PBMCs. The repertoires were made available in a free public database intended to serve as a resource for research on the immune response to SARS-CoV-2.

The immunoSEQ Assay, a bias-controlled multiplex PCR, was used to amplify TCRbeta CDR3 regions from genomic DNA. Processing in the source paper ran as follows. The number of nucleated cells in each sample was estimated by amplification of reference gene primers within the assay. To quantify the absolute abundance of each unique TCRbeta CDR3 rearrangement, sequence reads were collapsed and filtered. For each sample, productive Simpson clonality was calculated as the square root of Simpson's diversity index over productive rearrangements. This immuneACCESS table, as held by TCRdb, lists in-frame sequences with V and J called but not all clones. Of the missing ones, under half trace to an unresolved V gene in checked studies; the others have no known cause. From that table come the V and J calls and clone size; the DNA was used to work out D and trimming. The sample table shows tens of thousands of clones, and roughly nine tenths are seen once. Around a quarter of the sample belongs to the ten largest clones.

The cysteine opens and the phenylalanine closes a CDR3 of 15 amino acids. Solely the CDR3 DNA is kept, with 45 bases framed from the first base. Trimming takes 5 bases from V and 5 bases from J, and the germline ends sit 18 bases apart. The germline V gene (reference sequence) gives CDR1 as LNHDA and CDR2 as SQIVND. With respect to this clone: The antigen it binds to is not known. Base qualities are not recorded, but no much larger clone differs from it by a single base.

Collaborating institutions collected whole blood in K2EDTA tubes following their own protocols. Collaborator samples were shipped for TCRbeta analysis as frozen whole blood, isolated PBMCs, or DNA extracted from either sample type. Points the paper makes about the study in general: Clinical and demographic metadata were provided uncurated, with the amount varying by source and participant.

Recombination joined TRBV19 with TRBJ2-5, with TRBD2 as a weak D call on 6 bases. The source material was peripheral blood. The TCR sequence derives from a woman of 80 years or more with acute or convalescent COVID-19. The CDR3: CASSVPRGLGETQYF. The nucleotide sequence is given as TGTGCCAGTAGTGTCCCAAGGGGACTGGGGGAGACCCAGTACTTC. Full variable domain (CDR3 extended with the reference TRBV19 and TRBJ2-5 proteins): DGGITQSPKYLFRKEGQNVTLSCEQNLNHDAMYWYRQDPGQGLRLIYYSQIVNDFQKGDIAEGYSVSREKKESFPLTVTSAQKNPTAFYLCASSVPRGLGETQYFGPGTRLLVL.